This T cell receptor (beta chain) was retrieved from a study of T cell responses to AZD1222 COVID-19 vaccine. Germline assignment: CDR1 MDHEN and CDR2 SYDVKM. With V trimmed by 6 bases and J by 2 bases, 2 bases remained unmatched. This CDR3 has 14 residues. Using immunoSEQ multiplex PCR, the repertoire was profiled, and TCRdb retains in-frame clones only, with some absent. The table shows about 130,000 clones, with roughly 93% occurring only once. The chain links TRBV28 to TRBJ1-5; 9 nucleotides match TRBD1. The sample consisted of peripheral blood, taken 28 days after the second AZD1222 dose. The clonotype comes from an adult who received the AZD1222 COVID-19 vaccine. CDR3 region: CASRDRGGNQPQHF. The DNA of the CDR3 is TGTGCCAGCAGAGACAGGGGGGGCAATCAGCCCCAGCATTTT.